A selection of T cell receptor beta chains follows, all from one sample in a study of graft-versus-host responses after intestinal transplantation. Using immunoSEQ multiplex PCR, the repertoire was profiled, and TCRdb retains in-frame clones only, with some absent. The table includes about 25,000 clones, around 94% detected once. The sequencing here drew on PBMCs, taken 156 days after intestinal transplant. The receptors shown here come from a human patient who received an intestinal transplant, so some T cells may come from the graft donor. The CDR3 runs from the conserved cysteine through the conserved F or W. D genes are given only for firm matches. Only some rows state a clone size, as once, few, many or a class for expanded clones.

size	V	J	D	CDR3	DNA
NA	TRBV19	TRBJ2-5	NA	CASSIRETQYF	TGTGCCAGTAGTATCAGGGAGACCCAGTACTTC
NA	TRBV5-6	TRBJ2-3	TRBD2	CASIDADRGVTDTQYF	TGTGCCAGCATCGATGCGGACCGGGGGGTGACAGATACGCAGTATTTT
NA	TRBV4-1	TRBJ2-2	TRBD2	CASSQGLARRAGELFF	TGCGCCAGCAGCCAAGGACTAGCACGACGGGCCGGGGAGCTGTTTTTT
NA	TRBV2	TRBJ2-3	NA	CASGPDQFGDTQYF	TGTGCCAGCGGTCCGGACCAGTTCGGGGATACGCAGTATTTT
few	TRBV15	TRBJ1-2	NA	CATSRDRVRTYGYTF	TGTGCCACCAGCAGAGATCGGGTCAGGACCTATGGCTACACCTTC
NA	TRBV5-1	TRBJ2-3	TRBD1	CATQPTGAGTDTQYF	TGCGCCACCCAACCGACAGGGGCCGGCACAGATACGCAGTATTTT
NA	TRBV6-1	TRBJ2-5	NA	CASIGGEGAEETQYF	TGTGCCAGCATTGGAGGAGAGGGCGCGGAGGAGACCCAGTACTTC
NA	TRBV6-5	TRBJ2-1	TRBD2	CASSNGTSGYNEQFF	TGTGCCAGCAGTAACGGGACTAGCGGTTACAATGAGCAGTTCTTC
NA	TRBV27	TRBJ2-7	NA	CASSSTGPGSYEQYF	TGTGCCAGCAGTTCCACAGGGCCCGGCTCCTACGAGCAGTACTTC
NA	TRBV19	TRBJ2-1	NA	CASSKIQEWENEQFF	TGTGCCAGTAGTAAAATCCAAGAGTGGGAGAATGAGCAGTTCTTC
NA	TRBV5-4	TRBJ2-7	NA	CASSLLGPGYEQYF	TGTGCCAGCAGCTTGTTAGGTCCGGGCTACGAGCAGTACTTC
NA	TRBV4-2	TRBJ1-5	NA	CASSQDPGHNQPQHF	TGTGCCAGCAGCCAAGACCCAGGGCACAATCAGCCCCAGCATTTT
NA	TRBV7-8	TRBJ2-1	NA	CASSLESAGVTSYNEQFF	TGTGCCAGCAGCTTAGAGTCGGCAGGGGTGACGTCTTACAATGAGCAGTTCTTC
NA	TRBV25-1	TRBJ1-1	NA	CASSEQGSAEAFF	TGTGCCAGCAGTGAACAGGGTTCCGCTGAAGCTTTCTTT
NA	TRBV13	TRBJ2-3	NA	CASSLSYGGGSHTQYF	TGTGCCAGCAGCTTATCATATGGTGGGGGCAGCCATACGCAGTATTTT
once	TRBV5-6	TRBJ1-1	TRBD1	CASSYPGQGAFF	TGTGCCAGCAGCTACCCGGGACAGGGCGCTTTCTTT
few	TRBV19	TRBJ2-1	NA	CASSHGVNNEQFF	TGTGCCAGTAGTCACGGGGTCAACAATGAGCAGTTCTTC
NA	TRBV7-2	TRBJ2-3	NA	CASSTRTDTQYF	TGTGCCAGCAGCACTCGCACAGATACGCAGTATTTT
NA	TRBV27	TRBJ2-7	NA	CASARAGGYEQYF	TGTGCCAGTGCGAGGGCAGGAGGGTATGAGCAGTACTTC
NA	TRBV7-8	TRBJ2-1	NA	CATRGYLDNEQFF	TGTGCCACTAGGGGTTATTTAGACAATGAGCAGTTCTTC
NA	TRBV6-1	TRBJ1-4	TRBD1	CASSEYRGRAEKLFF	TGTGCCAGCAGTGAGTACAGGGGGCGTGCTGAAAAACTGTTTTTT
few	TRBV19	TRBJ1-6	NA	CASMIQGANSPLHF	TGTGCCAGTATGATACAGGGAGCTAATTCACCCCTCCACTTT
NA	TRBV28	TRBJ1-2	NA	CASSPTGLVYGYTF	TGTGCCAGCAGTCCTACAGGGTTGGTCTATGGCTACACCTTC
NA	TRBV19	TRBJ1-2	TRBD1	CASMEGAIGYTF	TGTGCCAGTATGGAGGGGGCGATAGGCTACACCTTC
NA	TRBV28	TRBJ2-3	NA	CASTLYIRDSSTDTQYF	TGTGCCAGCACCCTATACATCCGGGACTCCAGCACAGATACGCAGTATTTT
NA	TRBV11-3	TRBJ1-4	NA	CASSSLPPWGGSEKLFF	TGTGCCAGCAGCAGCCTCCCCCCGTGGGGGGGAAGTGAAAAACTGTTTTTT
NA	TRBV30	TRBJ1-6	NA	CAFSPGILNSPLHF	TGTGCCTTTTCCCCAGGGATCCTTAATTCACCCCTCCACTTT
NA	TRBV10-3	TRBJ2-5	NA	CAISDPGAGETQYF	TGTGCCATCAGTGACCCGGGGGCCGGGGAGACCCAGTACTTC
NA	TRBV4-3	TRBJ1-2	NA	CASSQERFNYGYTF	TGCGCCAGCAGCCAAGAGCGGTTTAACTATGGCTACACCTTC
NA	TRBV21-1	TRBJ2-1	NA	CASSKRGGGVFYNEQFF	TGTGCCAGCAGCAAACGGGGCGGGGGCGTATTCTACAATGAGCAGTTCTTC
few	TRBV27	TRBJ1-6	NA	CASSFVGGDSPLHF	TGTGCCAGCAGTTTTGTTGGCGGCGATTCACCCCTCCACTTT
NA	TRBV6-5	TRBJ2-1	NA	CASSSPTDSNEQFF	TGTGCCAGCAGTTCCCCGACAGATAGTAATGAGCAGTTCTTC
NA	TRBV9	TRBJ2-7	TRBD2	CASSVSGGAEEQYF	TGTGCCAGCAGCGTCAGCGGGGGGGCCGAGGAGCAGTACTTC